A selection of T cell receptor beta chains follows, all from one sample in a study of TIL therapy for anti-PD-1-resistant metastatic lung cancer. The table came from immunoSEQ multiplex PCR; TCRdb's copy has only in-frame clones and leaves some out. The data show approximately 15,000 clones, with roughly 83% seen just once and 0.65% to 0.9% held by the top ten. Sequenced here: blood, sampled at baseline. These receptors all stem from a person between 25 and 80 years old with non-small cell lung cancer. Each CDR3 is given with its conserved first and last residue. Each record gives: D gene, V gene, J gene, clone size, CDR3 DNA, CDR3 protein. A D gene is named only where the DNA matches it firmly. Some rows have no size entry. The others give once, few or many, or a class for an expanded clone.

d_gene: TRBD1; v_gene: TRBV23-1; j_gene: TRBJ1-6; abundance: -; CDR3nt: TGCGCCAGCAGTCAACAACCGGACAGGTCGAGCTCCTATAATTCACCCCTCCACTTT; CDR3aa: CASSQQPDRSSSYNSPLHF
d_gene: -; v_gene: TRBV7-6; j_gene: TRBJ1-6; abundance: -; CDR3nt: TGTGCCAGCAGCCCCCAGTCGGACCGAGCTCCGAATACACCCCTCCACTTT; CDR3aa: CASSPQSDRAPNTPLHF
d_gene: TRBD2; v_gene: TRBV2; j_gene: TRBJ2-1; abundance: -; CDR3nt: TGTGCCAGCAGTGATCCTAGCGGCACCTACAATGAGCAGTTCTTC; CDR3aa: CASSDPSGTYNEQFF
d_gene: -; v_gene: TRBV7-8; j_gene: TRBJ2-7; abundance: -; CDR3nt: TGTGCCAGCAGCTTAGCCCGGAGGGAGGCCGAGTACTTC; CDR3aa: CASSLARREAEYF
d_gene: TRBD1; v_gene: TRBV5-1; j_gene: TRBJ2-7; abundance: once; CDR3nt: TGCGCCAGCAGCCTAACCCCGGGACAGGGCGCTCGCTCCTACGAGCAGTACTTC; CDR3aa: CASSLTPGQGARSYEQYF
d_gene: -; v_gene: TRBV11-1; j_gene: TRBJ2-7; abundance: -; CDR3nt: TGTGCCAGCAGCTTGGCCGGGACCCACTCCTACGAGCAGTACTTC; CDR3aa: CASSLAGTHSYEQYF
d_gene: -; v_gene: TRBV28; j_gene: TRBJ1-5; abundance: -; CDR3nt: TGTGCCAGCAGTCCTACTCTTCCCGGAGCAAGGGTTGGCAGGGCCCAGCATTTT; CDR3aa: CASSPTLPGARVGRAQHF
d_gene: TRBD1; v_gene: TRBV7-2; j_gene: TRBJ2-7; abundance: -; CDR3nt: TGTGCCAGCAGCTTAGCCCCCGCCGGACAGGGAGAGCAGTACTTC; CDR3aa: CASSLAPAGQGEQYF
d_gene: TRBD2; v_gene: TRBV7-8; j_gene: TRBJ2-3; abundance: -; CDR3nt: TGTGCCAGCAGCTCAAAACCGGGGGGAATAATAAGGGTTACGCAGTATTTT; CDR3aa: CASSSKPGGIIRVTQYF
d_gene: TRBD1; v_gene: TRBV6-5; j_gene: TRBJ1-6; abundance: -; CDR3nt: TGTGCCAGCATGCAGAACAGGGGTAATTCACCCCTCCACTTT; CDR3aa: CASMQNRGNSPLHF
d_gene: -; v_gene: TRBV27; j_gene: TRBJ1-5; abundance: once; CDR3nt: TGTGCCAGCAGTTTATCTGGGGTGGGGCAGCCCCAGCATTTT; CDR3aa: CASSLSGVGQPQHF
d_gene: TRBD1; v_gene: TRBV19; j_gene: TRBJ1-5; abundance: -; CDR3nt: TGTGCCAGTAATGAGGGACAGGGAAGGAGTAGTTATCAGCCCCAGCATTTT; CDR3aa: CASNEGQGRSSYQPQHF
d_gene: -; v_gene: TRBV5-8; j_gene: TRBJ1-3; abundance: few; CDR3nt: TGTGCCAGCAGCTTCATCCAGGGCCTTGGAAACACCATATATTTT; CDR3aa: CASSFIQGLGNTIYF
d_gene: -; v_gene: TRBV7-7; j_gene: TRBJ2-3; abundance: -; CDR3nt: TGTGCCAGCAGCTCGGATCACACAGATACGCAGTATTTT; CDR3aa: CASSSDHTDTQYF
d_gene: -; v_gene: TRBV30; j_gene: TRBJ1-5; abundance: -; CDR3nt: TGTGCCTGGAGTGTTCAGCTAAATCAGCCCCAGCATTTT; CDR3aa: CAWSVQLNQPQHF
d_gene: -; v_gene: TRBV10-1; j_gene: TRBJ1-1; abundance: few; CDR3nt: TGCGCCAGCAGTGAGCGGGCAGGGAACCGGACTGAAGCTTTCTTT; CDR3aa: CASSERAGNRTEAFF
d_gene: TRBD1; v_gene: TRBV7-2; j_gene: TRBJ1-1; abundance: -; CDR3nt: TGTGCCAGCAGCCCCCGGTGGGAAAGGGGGCTCTTGAACACTGAAGCTTTCTTT; CDR3aa: CASSPRWERGLLNTEAFF
d_gene: -; v_gene: TRBV11-3; j_gene: TRBJ2-1; abundance: -; CDR3nt: TGTGCCAGCAGCGGCCGGGACTACAATGAGCAGTTCTTC; CDR3aa: CASSGRDYNEQFF
d_gene: TRBD1; v_gene: TRBV19; j_gene: TRBJ2-2; abundance: -; CDR3nt: TGTGCCAGTAGTATAAGAGGACAGGGGCGGTTAGCCGGGGAGCTGTTTTTT; CDR3aa: CASSIRGQGRLAGELFF
d_gene: -; v_gene: TRBV9; j_gene: TRBJ1-2; abundance: -; CDR3nt: TGTGCCAGCAGCGTAGGTCAAAAATATGGCTACACCTTC; CDR3aa: CASSVGQKYGYTF
d_gene: TRBD1; v_gene: TRBV5-8; j_gene: TRBJ1-2; abundance: -; CDR3nt: TGTGCCAGCAGCTTGGCGGGGACAGTTTTTGGAACCTATGGCTACACCTTC; CDR3aa: CASSLAGTVFGTYGYTF
d_gene: TRBD1; v_gene: TRBV27; j_gene: TRBJ2-7; abundance: -; CDR3nt: TGTGCCAGCACCGGGACAGGGCGGAGGGAGTACGAGCAGTACTTC; CDR3aa: CASTGTGRREYEQYF
d_gene: TRBD2; v_gene: TRBV7-3; j_gene: TRBJ2-1; abundance: -; CDR3nt: TGTGCCAGCAGCTCGGCCCCACCTTCGGGGGGGGGCCCATACAATGAGCAGTTCTTC; CDR3aa: CASSSAPPSGGGPYNEQFF
d_gene: TRBD1; v_gene: TRBV6-5; j_gene: TRBJ1-2; abundance: -; CDR3nt: TGTGCCAGCAGAGCACCAGGGGGCTATGGCTACACCTTC; CDR3aa: CASRAPGGYGYTF
d_gene: -; v_gene: TRBV19; j_gene: TRBJ2-1; abundance: -; CDR3nt: TGTGCCAGTAGTATATCAGGGTCTCGCGAGCAGTTCTTC; CDR3aa: CASSISGSREQFF
d_gene: -; v_gene: TRBV11-2; j_gene: TRBJ1-4; abundance: once; CDR3nt: TGTGCCAGCAGCCGCGGCCAGTTAAATGAAAAACTGTTTTTT; CDR3aa: CASSRGQLNEKLFF